This section outlines one TCR beta chain sequence together with its context. The sample is drawn from a study of blood T cell repertoires in COVID-19. The CDR3 totals 13 residues. Germline V gives CDR1 PRHDT, CDR2 FYEKMQ (reference sequence). V was trimmed by 11 bases and J by 3 bases, leaving 13 bases between them. Sequenced by immunoSEQ multiplex PCR; TCRdb stores in-frame clones only, minus some. The sample yields around 460,000 clones, roughly 90% seen once. The sequencing input was peripheral blood. The TCR comes from a man aged 18 to 35 with COVID-19, enrolled during active disease. The J gene is TRBJ1-4, the V gene TRBV13; D may be TRBD1 (6 bases). The CDR3, as DNA: TGTGCCGCATCCGAGGGGGCTAATGAAAAACTGTTTTTT. Translating gives CAASEGANEKLFF.